These 8 T cell receptor beta chains originate from one sample sequenced in a study of cytomegalovirus exposure and HLA in healthy donors. The PCR contained 60 Vbeta and 13 Jbeta primers. Clones were read by immunoSEQ multiplex PCR, and TCRdb kept only the in-frame ones, dropping some. The table includes roughly 140,000 clones, roughly 82% detected once. The sequenced material came from PBMCs. These TCRs come from a man aged 30-40 years in good health and CMV-seropositive.

The chain recombines TRBV30 with TRBJ2-1, with TRBD2 matching 10 bases. Germline CDR1 reads GTSNPN; CDR2 reads SVGIG (reference sequence). With V trimmed by 4 bases and J by 4 bases, 1 base remained unmatched. CDR3 size: 13 residues. CDR3 loop: CAWTSGGYNEQFF. The DNA for the CDR3 is TGTGCCTGGACTAGCGGGGGATACAATGAGCAGTTCTTC. The complete variable domain, with remaining parts taken from reference TRBV30 and TRBJ2-1, reads SQTIHQWPATLVQPVGSPLSLECTVEGTSNPNLYWYRQAAGRGLQLLFYSVGIGQISSEVPQNLSASRPQDRQFILSSKKLLLSDSGFYLCAWTSGGYNEQFFGPGTRLTVL.

This chain joins TRBV6-5 and TRBJ2-7, with 8 bases aligning to TRBD2. The CDR3 has 16 residues. Trimming at V came to 4 bases and at J to 2 bases, leaving 10 bases not matched to a gene. Germline CDR1 MNHEY, CDR2 SVGAGI. This CDR3 is CASSFQAGVDPYEQYF. As DNA, the CDR3 is TGTGCCAGCAGTTTTCAAGCGGGGGTCGATCCCTACGAGCAGTACTTC.

V gene TRBV19 combines with J gene TRBJ1-1, with 9 bases lining up with TRBD1. CDR1 and CDR2 (germline): LNHDA, SQIVND (reference sequence). After removal of 3 bases from V and 3 bases from J, the junction contained 5 bases not matched to a gene. This CDR3 contains 15 residues. The CDR3 protein is CASSIGWTGDTEAFF. CDR3 bases: TGTGCCAGTAGTATTGGGTGGACAGGGGACACTGAAGCTTTCTTT.

This clone was found a few times. The rearrangement uses TRBV19 and TRBJ2-1, with 9 bases lining up with TRBD2. CDR3 size: 17 residues. CDR1 is LNHDA, CDR2 SQIVND, per germline (reference sequence). The junction had 14 bases not matched to a gene; V was cut back by 3 bases and J by 8 bases. CDR3 residues: CASSIDGASGARDEQFF. For the CDR3, the DNA is TGTGCCAGTAGTATTGATGGGGCTAGCGGGGCCAGGGATGAGCAGTTCTTC.

The rearrangement joins TRBV7-2 to TRBJ2-3; a possible D gene is TRBD2 (6 bases). This CDR3 is 14 amino acids long. Germline V lookup: CDR1 SGHTA, CDR2 FQGNSA. V lost 9 bases to trimming and J lost 7 bases, with 20 bases between them. CDR3 protein: CASKRDSKSHTQYF. In nucleotides, the CDR3 is TGTGCCAGTAAAAGGGACTCCAAATCTCATACGCAGTATTTT.

The chain links TRBV18 to TRBJ2-7, with 7 bases matching TRBD1. Trimming cost V 0 bases and J 5 bases; bases outside gene matches: 7. The CDR3 is made up of 15 amino acids. Germline V gene sequence: CDR1 KGHSH, CDR2 LQKENI. The CDR3 here is CASSPPAGGFHEQYF. The CDR3 bases are TGTGCCAGCTCACCACCGGCAGGGGGATTTCACGAGCAGTACTTC. Variable domain in full (rest from reference TRBV18 and TRBJ2-7): NAGVMQNPRHLVRRRGQEARLRCSPMKGHSHVYWYRQLPEEGLKFMVYLQKENIIDESGMPKERFSAEFPKEGPSILRIQQVVRGDSAAYFCASSPPAGGFHEQYFGPGTRLTVT.

V gene TRBV7-2 combines with J gene TRBJ1-1; D unresolved. This CDR3 has 13 amino acids. Deletions cut 1 base from V and 6 bases from J, with 9 bases between. Germline V gene sequence: CDR1 SGHTA, CDR2 FQGNSA. Here the CDR3 DNA reads TGTGCCAGCAGCTTAGATTTGTCCGCTGAAGCTTTCTTT. Translation: CASSLDLSAEAFF. The full variable domain, completed using reference TRBV7-2 and TRBJ1-1, is GAGVSQSPSNKVTEKGKDVELRCDPISGHTALYWYRQSLGQGLEFLIYFQGNSAPDKSGLPSDRFSAERTGGSVSTLTIQRTQQEDSAVYLCASSLDLSAEAFFGQGTRLTVV.

V gene TRBV6-5 combines with J gene TRBJ2-1; 7 bases map to TRBD2. V lost 6 bases, J lost 4 bases, and 3 bases stayed unmatched. The CDR3 has 13 residues. The V gene's germline CDR1 is MNHEY and CDR2 SVGAGI. The CDR3 protein is CASSWDYYNEQFF. The CDR3 region has the DNA TGTGCCAGCAGCTGGGACTATTACAATGAGCAGTTCTTC.